The T cell receptor (beta chain) described here comes from a study of cytomegalovirus exposure and HLA in healthy donors. Study results and caveats: When the data were analyzed later, several of the most significant clusters appeared to be linked to common viral pathogens. In the analysis, some V segments, TRBV6-2 and TRBV6-3 included, were excluded as indistinguishable.

Germline lookup yields CDR1 MNHNS and CDR2 SASEGT. The CDR3 is 13 residues long. Trimming at V came to 8 bases and at J to 1 base, leaving 3 bases not matched to a gene. On this clone: As yet, its antigen is unknown.

PCR employed 60 Vbeta and 13 Jbeta primers. Here immunoSEQ multiplex PCR was the method, and the copy in TCRdb shows in-frame clones only, minus some. Of 250,000 or so clones listed, approximately 91% are singletons. Everyone who donated was a healthy bone marrow donor. Sequencing input: PBMCs. The chain links TRBV6-1 to TRBJ2-7, with TRBD1 matching 9 bases. This sequence originates from a girl aged 2-10 years in good health and CMV-seronegative. The CDR3 nucleotides are TGTGCCAGCGCGGGACAGGGATCCTACGAGCAGTACTTC. Translation: CASAGQGSYEQYF.